This TCR beta chain was sequenced for a study of vaccination and CD4 T cells after COVID-19 (dated 2022 in TCRdb). Background on the whole study: The convalescent cohort comprised six males and four females, including two Hispanic individuals, seven Caucasians, two Asians and one multiracial person. Two doses of either the Pfizer-BioNTech BNT162b2 vaccine (n=8) or the Moderna mRNA-1273 vaccine (n=2) were administered to participants. Post-COVID blood samples were collected from convalescent patients a median of approximately 93 days after diagnosis, with a range of about 30 to 161 days. Post-vaccine blood samples were obtained a median of around 67 days after the second vaccine dose, with a range of roughly 14 to 241 days. Culture stimuli were overlapping spike peptide pools from SARS-CoV-2 and from the common cold coronaviruses HCoV-NL63, HCoV-OC43 and HCoV-229E. Control cultures used a CEFX viral epitope pool as positive control, an HIV-1 Nef peptide pool as negative control, or no peptide. The spike-specific CD4+ TCR repertoire was compared before and after mRNA vaccination in over nine COVID-19 convalescent patients and a few infection-naive healthy vaccine recipients. Results the study describes overall, beyond this receptor: The study included relatively few convalescent patients and did not analyze early timepoints after natural infection. The median count of SARS-CoV-2-reactive clonotypes went up from 20 to 25 after infection to some 38 after vaccination, although the change was not significant. In convalescent patients, nearly all vaccine-specific clones (304 of 307) were found to be mono-reactive for SARS-CoV-2 spike rather than cross-reactive with common cold coronaviruses. Among convalescent patients, a median about 90% of the SARS-CoV-2-reactive clones seen after vaccination appeared only after vaccination, which suggests priming specific to the vaccine.

The trim is 1 base for V and 7 bases for J, with a gap of 11 bases between the germline ends. The germline V gene supplies CDR1 SGHTA and CDR2 FQGNSA. From cysteine to phenylalanine, the CDR3 is 14 amino acids long. Solely the CDR3 DNA is kept, with 42 bases framed from the first base. The treatment or condition label here, explained by the study, means: approximately nine-day PBMC culture with coronavirus spike peptide pools or control peptides (ViraFEST assay). To expand antigen-specific T cells with peptide pools and then pick out the expanded clonotypes through TCR sequencing, the study relied on the ViraFEST assay. Negative nucleocapsid antibody tests before and after vaccination confirmed that the healthy vaccine recipients had no prior SARS-CoV-2 infection. Fewer than 2.5 million PBMCs per well were cultured in IMDM with approximately 5% human AB serum and roughly 9.3 IU/ml IL-2, plus 10 ug/ml peptide pools. Half of the culture medium was replaced with fresh IL-2-containing medium on days 3 and 7. After 9 to 11 days of culture, CD4+ T cells were isolated by negative selection with the EasySep CD4+ T cell isolation kit. PBMCs were separated from whole blood using Ficoll-Paque Plus gradient centrifugation and then either used fresh or cryopreserved at -140C. Culture conditions were generally each tested in triplicate wells.

This clonotype was seen a handful of times. Which antigen it targets is not known. It has no much larger one-base neighbor in the sample; base qualities were not kept. Libraries were made using PCR. At the Johns Hopkins FTIC core, DNA from the cultured CD4+ T cells underwent TCR sequencing with the Oncomine TCR Beta short-read assay. Genomic DNA was extracted from the cultured CD4+ T cells with the QIAamp micro DNA kit. Oncomine TCR Beta libraries made from cultured CD4+ T cells were pooled using unique dual indexes and sequenced on an Illumina iSeq 100. For the original study's pipeline: Non-productive sequences were removed, and CDR3s that did not start with C, did not end with F or W, or were shorter than 7 amino acids were discarded. The MANAFEST web application identified antigen-specific clonotypes by comparing peptide-stimulated wells against reference wells and other culture wells. For a clone to be called positive, the clone needed an FDR below 0.05, an odds ratio above 5, and a productive frequency above 0.1% in at least two of three replicate wells. A clonotype counted as cross-reactive if it showed significant expansion both in the SARS-CoV-2 spike wells and in at least one common cold coronavirus spike condition. Levenshtein distances (stringdist) and unrooted phylogenetic trees (ape) in R version 3.6.1 were used to assess CDR3 homology. Through fastp at Q25 and MiXCR, TCRdb rebuilt clones from the public reads, retaining in-frame beta chains. Entries are consolidated by CDR3 protein sequence, retaining the most common genes and DNA. TCRdb, not the authors, supplied the V and J calls. The sample table records some 16,000 distinct CDR3 sequences; around 80% of these occur just once. The top ten clonotypes cover 8.5% to 10% of the sample.

This TCR was recovered from a human donor who received a COVID-19 vaccine. This material consisted of CD4+ T cells from blood, cultured in vitro, taken after SARS-CoV-2 vaccination. The chain joins TRBV7-2 to TRBJ2-1; no D gene is confidently identified. The DNA is TGTGCCAGCAGCTTAGATTTCTCCGAGAATGAGCAGTTCTTC. Its protein product is CASSLDFSENEQFF.